The present entry profiles one TCR beta chain with its context. The CDR3 is 16 residues long. The germline V gene encodes CDR1 SGHTA and CDR2 FQGNSA. Trimming removed 0 bases at V and 7 bases at J, with 18 bases between. These data originate in a study of T cell responses to AZD1222 COVID-19 vaccine. The assay was immunoSEQ multiplex PCR, and TCRdb's table has in-frame clones only and misses some. The sample records over 120,000 clones, roughly 92% being singletons. This sample comprised peripheral blood, obtained on day 0 of AZD1222 vaccination. The chain couples TRBV7-2 to TRBJ1-2, with D unclear. The receptor was isolated from an adult in good health. CDR3 loop: CASSLAGFTTSSGYTF. In nucleotides, the CDR3 is TGTGCCAGCAGCTTAGCGGGCTTTACAACTTCGAGTGGCTACACCTTC.